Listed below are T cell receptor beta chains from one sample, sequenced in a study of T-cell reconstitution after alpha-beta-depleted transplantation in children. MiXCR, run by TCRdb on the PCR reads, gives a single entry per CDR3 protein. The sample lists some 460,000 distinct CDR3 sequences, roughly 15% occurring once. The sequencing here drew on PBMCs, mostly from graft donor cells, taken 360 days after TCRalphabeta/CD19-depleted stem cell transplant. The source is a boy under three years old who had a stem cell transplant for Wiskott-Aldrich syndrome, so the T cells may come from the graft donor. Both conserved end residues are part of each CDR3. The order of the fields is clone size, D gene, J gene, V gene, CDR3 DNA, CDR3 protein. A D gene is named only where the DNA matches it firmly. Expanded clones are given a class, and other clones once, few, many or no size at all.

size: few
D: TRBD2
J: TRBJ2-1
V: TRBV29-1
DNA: TGCAGCGTTGTAGCGGGAGTGATAAACAATGAGCAGTTCTTC
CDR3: CSVVAGVINNEQFF

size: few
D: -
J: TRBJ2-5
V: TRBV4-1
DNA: TGCGCCAGCAGCCACGGGACATACCAAGAGACCCAGTACTTC
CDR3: CASSHGTYQETQYF

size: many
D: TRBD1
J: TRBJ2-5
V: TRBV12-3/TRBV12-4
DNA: TGTGCCAGCACCAGGGACAGGCAAGAGACCCAGTACTTC
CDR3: CASTRDRQETQYF

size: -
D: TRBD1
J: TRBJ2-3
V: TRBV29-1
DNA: TGCAGCGTTGAAGATCGAGGGACAGGGCCGGCTACGCAGTATTTT
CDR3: CSVEDRGTGPATQYF

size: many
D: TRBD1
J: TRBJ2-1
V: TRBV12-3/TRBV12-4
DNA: TGTGCCAGCAGGCTTTCCCCGACAGGGGTATACAATGAGCAGTTCTTC
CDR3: CASRLSPTGVYNEQFF

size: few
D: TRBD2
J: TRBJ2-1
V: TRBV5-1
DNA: TGCGCCAGCAGCTTGGCGTCTAGCGGGTTGAATGAGCAGTTCTTC
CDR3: CASSLASSGLNEQFF

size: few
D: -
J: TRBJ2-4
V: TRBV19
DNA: TGTGCCAGTAGTACAGATCCAGCCAAAAACATTCAGTACTTC
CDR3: CASSTDPAKNIQYF

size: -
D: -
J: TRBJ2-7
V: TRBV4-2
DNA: TGTGCCAGCAGCCAAGGGGGTGGAGACTCCTACGAGCAGTACTTC
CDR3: CASSQGGGDSYEQYF

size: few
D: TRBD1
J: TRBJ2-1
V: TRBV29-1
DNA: TGCAGCGTTGAATCGGGACAGGGGTTGTTACGGAATGAGCAGTTCTTC
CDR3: CSVESGQGLLRNEQFF

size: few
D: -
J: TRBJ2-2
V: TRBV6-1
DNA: TGTGCCAGCAGACCCCTCCTTACCGGGGAGCTGTTTTTT
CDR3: CASRPLLTGELFF

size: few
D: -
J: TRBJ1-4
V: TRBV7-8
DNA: TGTGCCAGCAGCTTAGCAGGCAGGGTTGAGGAAAAACTGTTTTTT
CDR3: CASSLAGRVEEKLFF

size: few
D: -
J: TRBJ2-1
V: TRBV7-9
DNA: TGTGCCAGCAGCTTAGGGTACGGGGAAAGCTCCTACAATGAGCAGTTCTTC
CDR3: CASSLGYGESSYNEQFF

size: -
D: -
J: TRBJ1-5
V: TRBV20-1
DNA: TGCAGTGGTTCGTGGGGTGTCAATCAGCCCCAGCATTTT
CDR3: CSGSWGVNQPQHF

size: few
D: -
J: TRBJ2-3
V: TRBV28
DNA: TGTGCCACCGGTCCCCCTGGCACAGATACGCAGTATTTT
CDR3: CATGPPGTDTQYF

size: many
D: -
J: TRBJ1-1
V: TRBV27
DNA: TGTGCCAGCAGCCCCGGGTACGGAGGAGGGAGGAACACTGAAGCTTTCTTT
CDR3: CASSPGYGGGRNTEAFF

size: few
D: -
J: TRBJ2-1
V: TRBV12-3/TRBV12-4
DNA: TGTGCCAGCAGTTTAGTAGTTTTGGGCGGGGATGAGCAGTTCTTC
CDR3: CASSLVVLGGDEQFF

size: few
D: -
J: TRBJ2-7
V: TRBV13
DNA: TGTGCCAGCAGCTCCTCCAAAAGGCGGGTTACCTACGAGCAGTACTTC
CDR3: CASSSSKRRVTYEQYF

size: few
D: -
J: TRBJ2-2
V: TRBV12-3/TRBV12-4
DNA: TGTGCCAGCAGTTTTGGCCTGCTTGCGCAGCTCAACACCGGGGAGCTGTTTTTT
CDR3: CASSFGLLAQLNTGELFF

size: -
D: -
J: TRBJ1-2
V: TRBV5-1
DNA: TGCGCCAGCAGCTTGTTTCGGGGAGACTATGGCTACACCTTC
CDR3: CASSLFRGDYGYTF

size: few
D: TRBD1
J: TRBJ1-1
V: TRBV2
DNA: TGTGCCAGCAGTGATGTTGGACAGGCGAACACTGAAGCTTTCTTT
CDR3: CASSDVGQANTEAFF

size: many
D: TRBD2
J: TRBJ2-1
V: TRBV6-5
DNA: TGTGCCAGCAGTTACTCGAGCGGGACTAGAGGCAATGAGCAGTTCTTC
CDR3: CASSYSSGTRGNEQFF

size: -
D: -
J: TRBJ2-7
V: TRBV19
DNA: TGTGCCAGTAGTATAGCCGGTCCAGGTTACGAGCAGTACTTC
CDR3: CASSIAGPGYEQYF

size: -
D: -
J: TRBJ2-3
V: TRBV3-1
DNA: TGTGCCAGCAGCCAAGATAACGGACACACAGGCACAGATACGCAGTATTTT
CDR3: CASSQDNGHTGTDTQYF

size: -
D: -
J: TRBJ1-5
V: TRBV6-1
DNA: TGTGCCAGCGACAGAACCCTCAATCAGCCCCAGCATTTT
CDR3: CASDRTLNQPQHF

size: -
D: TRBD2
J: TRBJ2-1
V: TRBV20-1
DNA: TGCAGTGCTAGGCTCCTAGCGGGGCCGCCCTATGAGCAGTTCTTC
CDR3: CSARLLAGPPYEQFF

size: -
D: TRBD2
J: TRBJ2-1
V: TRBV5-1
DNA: TGCGCCAGCAGCCTACCTCGACTAGCGGGAGACTCCTACAATGAGCAGTTCTTC
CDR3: CASSLPRLAGDSYNEQFF

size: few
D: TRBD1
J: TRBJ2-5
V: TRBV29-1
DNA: TGCAGCGTGGAAACCGGGACAGGGTTTCAGACCCAGTACTTC
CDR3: CSVETGTGFQTQYF

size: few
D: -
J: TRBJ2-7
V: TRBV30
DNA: TGTGCATATGGGGGATGGACCTACGAGCAGTACTTC
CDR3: CAYGGWTYEQYF

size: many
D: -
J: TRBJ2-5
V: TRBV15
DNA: TGTGCCACCAGCAGAGATCCCAACCAAGAGACCCAGTACTTC
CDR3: CATSRDPNQETQYF

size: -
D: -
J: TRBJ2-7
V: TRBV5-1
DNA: TGCGCCAGCAGCTTGTTTGGGACTCGCTCCTACGAGCAGTACTTC
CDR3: CASSLFGTRSYEQYF

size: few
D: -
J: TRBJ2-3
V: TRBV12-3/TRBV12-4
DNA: TGTGCCAGCAGCTCCCTGTTCCTGGGGGATACGCAGTATTTT
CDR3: CASSSLFLGDTQYF

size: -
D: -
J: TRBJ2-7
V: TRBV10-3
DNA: TGTGCCGCCCTCCCAGAGCGAAGGAGCTCCTACGAGCAGTACTTC
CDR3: CAALPERRSSYEQYF

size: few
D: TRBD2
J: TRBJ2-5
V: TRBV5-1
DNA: TGCGCCAGCAGCTTTGACAGCGGGGGGGCCAAGACCCAGTACTTC
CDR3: CASSFDSGGAKTQYF

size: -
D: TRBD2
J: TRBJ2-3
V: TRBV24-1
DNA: TGTGCCACCAGTGATCGGACTAGCGGGACGACAGATACGCAGTATTTT
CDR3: CATSDRTSGTTDTQYF

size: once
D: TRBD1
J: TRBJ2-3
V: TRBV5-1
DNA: TGCGCCAGCAGGGCCTTACCGAAGGTCCCTGGGGACAGGGCAACAGATACGCAGTATTTT
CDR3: CASRALPKVPGDRATDTQYF

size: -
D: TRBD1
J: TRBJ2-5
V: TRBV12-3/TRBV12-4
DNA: TGTGCCAGCAGTGCGGACAGGGGTGAGACCCAGTACTTC
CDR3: CASSADRGETQYF

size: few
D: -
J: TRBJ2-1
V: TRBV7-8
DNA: TGTGCCAGCAGCTCCGCCCGCTTGGGAGGAGCCTACAATGAGCAGTTCTTC
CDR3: CASSSARLGGAYNEQFF

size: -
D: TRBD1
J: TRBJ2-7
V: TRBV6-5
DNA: TGTGCCAGCAGTTCCCCGACAGGGGTCCAGTACTTC
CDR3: CASSSPTGVQYF

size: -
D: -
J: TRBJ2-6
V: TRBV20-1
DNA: TGCAGTGCTAGATTAGCGCACTCTGGGGCCAACGTCCTGACTTTC
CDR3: CSARLAHSGANVLTF

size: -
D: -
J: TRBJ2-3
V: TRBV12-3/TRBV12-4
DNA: TGTGCCAGCAGTTCGGGACTAGGGGGCTCAGATACGCAGTATTTT
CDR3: CASSSGLGGSDTQYF

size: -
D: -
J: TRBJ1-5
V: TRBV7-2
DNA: TGTGCCAGCAGCTTACGGTATACAGGGCTCAATCAGCCCCAGCATTTT
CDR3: CASSLRYTGLNQPQHF

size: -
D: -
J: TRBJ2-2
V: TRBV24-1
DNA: TGTGCCACCAGTGGCCCAGGACACACCGGGGAGCTGTTTTTT
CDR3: CATSGPGHTGELFF